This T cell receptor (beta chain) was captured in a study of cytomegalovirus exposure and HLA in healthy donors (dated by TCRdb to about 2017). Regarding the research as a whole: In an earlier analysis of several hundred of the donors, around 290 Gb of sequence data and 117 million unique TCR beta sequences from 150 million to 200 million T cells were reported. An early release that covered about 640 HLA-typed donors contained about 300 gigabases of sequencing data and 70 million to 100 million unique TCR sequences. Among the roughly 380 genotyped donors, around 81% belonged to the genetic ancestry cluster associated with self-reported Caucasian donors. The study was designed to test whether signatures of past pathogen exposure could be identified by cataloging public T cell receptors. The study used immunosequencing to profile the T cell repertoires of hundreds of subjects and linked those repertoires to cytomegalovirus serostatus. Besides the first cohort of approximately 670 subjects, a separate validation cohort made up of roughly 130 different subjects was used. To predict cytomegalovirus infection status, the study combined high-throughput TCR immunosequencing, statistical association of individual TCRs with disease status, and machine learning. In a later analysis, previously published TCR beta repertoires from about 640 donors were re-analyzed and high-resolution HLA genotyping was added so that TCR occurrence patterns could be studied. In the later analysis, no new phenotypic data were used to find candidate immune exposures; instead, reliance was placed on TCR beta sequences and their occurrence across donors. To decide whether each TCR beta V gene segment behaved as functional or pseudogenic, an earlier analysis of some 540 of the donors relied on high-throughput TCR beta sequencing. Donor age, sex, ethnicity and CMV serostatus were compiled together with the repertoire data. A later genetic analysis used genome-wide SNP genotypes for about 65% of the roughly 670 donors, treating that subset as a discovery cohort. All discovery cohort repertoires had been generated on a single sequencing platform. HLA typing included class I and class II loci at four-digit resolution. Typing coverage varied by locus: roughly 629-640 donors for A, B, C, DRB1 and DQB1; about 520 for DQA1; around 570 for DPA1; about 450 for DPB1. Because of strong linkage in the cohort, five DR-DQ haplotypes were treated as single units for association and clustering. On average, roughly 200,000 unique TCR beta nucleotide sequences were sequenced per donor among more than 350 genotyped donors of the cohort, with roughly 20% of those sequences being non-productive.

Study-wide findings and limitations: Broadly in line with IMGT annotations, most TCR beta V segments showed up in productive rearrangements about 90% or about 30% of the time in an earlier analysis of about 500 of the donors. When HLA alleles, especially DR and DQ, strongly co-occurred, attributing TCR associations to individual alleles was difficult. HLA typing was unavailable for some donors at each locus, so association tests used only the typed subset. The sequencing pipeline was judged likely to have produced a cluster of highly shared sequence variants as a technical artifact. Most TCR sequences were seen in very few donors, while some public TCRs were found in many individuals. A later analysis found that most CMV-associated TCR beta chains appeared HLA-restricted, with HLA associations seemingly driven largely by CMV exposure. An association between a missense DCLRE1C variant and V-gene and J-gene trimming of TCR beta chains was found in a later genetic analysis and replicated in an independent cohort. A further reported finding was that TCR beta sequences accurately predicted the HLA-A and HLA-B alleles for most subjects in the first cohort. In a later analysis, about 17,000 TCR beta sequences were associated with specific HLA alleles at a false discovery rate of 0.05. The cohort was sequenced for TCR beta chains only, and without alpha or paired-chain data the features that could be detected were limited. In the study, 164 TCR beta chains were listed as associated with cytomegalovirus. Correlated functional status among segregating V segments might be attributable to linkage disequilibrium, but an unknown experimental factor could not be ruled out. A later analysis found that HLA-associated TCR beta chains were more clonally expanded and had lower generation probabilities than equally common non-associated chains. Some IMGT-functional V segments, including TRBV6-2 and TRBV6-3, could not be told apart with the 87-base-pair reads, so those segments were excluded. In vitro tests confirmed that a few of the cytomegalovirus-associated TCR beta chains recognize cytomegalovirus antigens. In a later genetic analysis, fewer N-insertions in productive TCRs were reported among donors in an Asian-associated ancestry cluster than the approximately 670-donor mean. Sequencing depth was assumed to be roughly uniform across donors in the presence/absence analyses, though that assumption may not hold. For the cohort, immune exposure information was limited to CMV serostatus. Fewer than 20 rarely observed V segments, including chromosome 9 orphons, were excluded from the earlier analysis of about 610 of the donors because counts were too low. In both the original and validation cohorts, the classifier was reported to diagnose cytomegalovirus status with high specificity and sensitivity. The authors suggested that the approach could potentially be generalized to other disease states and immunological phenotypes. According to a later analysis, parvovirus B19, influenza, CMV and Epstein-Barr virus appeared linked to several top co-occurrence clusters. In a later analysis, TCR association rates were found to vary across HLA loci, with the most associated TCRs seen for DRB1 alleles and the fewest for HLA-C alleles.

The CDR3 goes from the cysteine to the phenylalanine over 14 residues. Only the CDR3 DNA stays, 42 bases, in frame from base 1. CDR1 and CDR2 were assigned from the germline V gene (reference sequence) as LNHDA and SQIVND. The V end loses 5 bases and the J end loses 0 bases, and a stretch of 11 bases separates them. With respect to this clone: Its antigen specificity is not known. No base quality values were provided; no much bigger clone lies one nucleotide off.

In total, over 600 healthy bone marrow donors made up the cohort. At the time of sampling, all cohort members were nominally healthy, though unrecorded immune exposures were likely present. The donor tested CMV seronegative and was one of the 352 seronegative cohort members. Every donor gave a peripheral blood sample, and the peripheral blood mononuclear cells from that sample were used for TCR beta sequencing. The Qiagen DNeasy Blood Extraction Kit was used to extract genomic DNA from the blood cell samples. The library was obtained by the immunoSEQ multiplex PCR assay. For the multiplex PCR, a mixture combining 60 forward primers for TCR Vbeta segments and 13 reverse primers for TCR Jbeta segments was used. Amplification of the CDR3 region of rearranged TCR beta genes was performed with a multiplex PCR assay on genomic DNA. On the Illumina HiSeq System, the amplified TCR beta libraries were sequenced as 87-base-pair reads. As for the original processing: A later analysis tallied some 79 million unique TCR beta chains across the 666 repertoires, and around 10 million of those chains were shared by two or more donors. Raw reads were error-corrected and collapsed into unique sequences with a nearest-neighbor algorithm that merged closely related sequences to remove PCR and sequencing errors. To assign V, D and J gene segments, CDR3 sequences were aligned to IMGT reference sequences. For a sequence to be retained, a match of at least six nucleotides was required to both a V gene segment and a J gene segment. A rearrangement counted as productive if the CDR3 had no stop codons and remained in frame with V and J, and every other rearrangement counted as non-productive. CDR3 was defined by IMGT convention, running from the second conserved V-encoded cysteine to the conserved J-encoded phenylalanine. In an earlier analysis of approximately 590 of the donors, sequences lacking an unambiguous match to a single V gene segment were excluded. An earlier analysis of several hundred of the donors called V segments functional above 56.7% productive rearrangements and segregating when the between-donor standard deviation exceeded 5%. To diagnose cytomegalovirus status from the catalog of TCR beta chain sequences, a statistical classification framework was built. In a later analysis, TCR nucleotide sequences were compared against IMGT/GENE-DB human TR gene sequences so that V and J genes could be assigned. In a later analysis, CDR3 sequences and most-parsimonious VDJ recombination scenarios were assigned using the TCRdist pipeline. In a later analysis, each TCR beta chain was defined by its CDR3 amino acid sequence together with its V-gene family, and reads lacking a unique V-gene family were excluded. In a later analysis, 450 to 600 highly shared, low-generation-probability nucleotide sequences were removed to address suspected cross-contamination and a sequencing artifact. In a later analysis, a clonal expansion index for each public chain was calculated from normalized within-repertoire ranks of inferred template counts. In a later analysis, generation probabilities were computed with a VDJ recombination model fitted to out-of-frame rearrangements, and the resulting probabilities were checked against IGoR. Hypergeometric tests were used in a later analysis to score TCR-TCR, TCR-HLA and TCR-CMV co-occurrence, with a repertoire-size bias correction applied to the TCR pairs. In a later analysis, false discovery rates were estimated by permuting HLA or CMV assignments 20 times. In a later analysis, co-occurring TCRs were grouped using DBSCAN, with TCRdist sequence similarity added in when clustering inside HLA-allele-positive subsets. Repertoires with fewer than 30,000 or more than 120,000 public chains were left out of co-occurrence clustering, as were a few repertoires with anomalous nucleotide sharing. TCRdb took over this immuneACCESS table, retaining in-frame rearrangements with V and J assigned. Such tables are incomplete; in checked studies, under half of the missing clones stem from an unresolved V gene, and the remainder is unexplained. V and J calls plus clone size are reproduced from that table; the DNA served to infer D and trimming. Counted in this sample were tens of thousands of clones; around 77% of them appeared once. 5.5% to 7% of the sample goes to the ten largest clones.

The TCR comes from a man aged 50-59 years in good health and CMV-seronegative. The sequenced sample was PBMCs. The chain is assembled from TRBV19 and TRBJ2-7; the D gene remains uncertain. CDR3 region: CASSFAPNSYEQYF. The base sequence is TGTGCCAGTAGTTTTGCGCCGAACTCCTACGAGCAGTACTTC. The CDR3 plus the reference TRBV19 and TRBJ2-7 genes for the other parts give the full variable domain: DGGITQSPKYLFRKEGQNVTLSCEQNLNHDAMYWYRQDPGQGLRLIYYSQIVNDFQKGDIAEGYSVSREKKESFPLTVTSAQKNPTAFYLCASSFAPNSYEQYFGPGTRLTVT.